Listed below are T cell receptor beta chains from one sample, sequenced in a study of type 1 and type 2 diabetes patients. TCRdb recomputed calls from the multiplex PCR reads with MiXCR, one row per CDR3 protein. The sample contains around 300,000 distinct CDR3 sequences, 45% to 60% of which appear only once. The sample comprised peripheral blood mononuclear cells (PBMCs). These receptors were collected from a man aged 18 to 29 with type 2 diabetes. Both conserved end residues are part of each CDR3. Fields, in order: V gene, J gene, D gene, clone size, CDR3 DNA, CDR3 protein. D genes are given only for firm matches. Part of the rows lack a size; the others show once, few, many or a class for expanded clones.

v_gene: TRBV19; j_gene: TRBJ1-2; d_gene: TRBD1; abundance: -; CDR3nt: TGTGCCAGTGGCAACAGGGGGCTCTTCTATGGCTACACCTTC; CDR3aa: CASGNRGLFYGYTF
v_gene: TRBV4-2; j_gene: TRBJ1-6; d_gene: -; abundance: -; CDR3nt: TGTGCCAGCAGCCAACCAGACAGAGCGAACTCACCCCTCCACTTT; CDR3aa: CASSQPDRANSPLHF
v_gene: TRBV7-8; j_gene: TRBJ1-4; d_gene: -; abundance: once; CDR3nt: TGTGCCAGCAGCTTAAGGGGTTTCGGGGGGCTCTCTTATGAAAAACTGTTTTTT; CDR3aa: CASSLRGFGGLSYEKLFF
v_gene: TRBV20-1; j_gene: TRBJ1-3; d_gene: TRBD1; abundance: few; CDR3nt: TGCAGTGCTACACCCGGGACAGGAGGAAACACCATATATTTT; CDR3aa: CSATPGTGGNTIYF
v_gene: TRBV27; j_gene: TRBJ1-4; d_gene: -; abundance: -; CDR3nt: TGTGCCAGCAGTTTAAGGACGGACGGTGGTGAAAAACTGTTTTTT; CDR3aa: CASSLRTDGGEKLFF
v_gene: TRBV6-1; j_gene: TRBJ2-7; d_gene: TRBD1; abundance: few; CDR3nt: TGTGCCAGCAGTGTAACCCCAGGGGGCTACGAGCAGTACTTC; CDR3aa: CASSVTPGGYEQYF
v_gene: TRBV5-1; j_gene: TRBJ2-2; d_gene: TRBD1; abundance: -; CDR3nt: TGTGCCAGCAGCTTACGGACAGGGGATGCGAACACCGGGGAGCTGTTTTTT; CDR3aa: CASSLRTGDANTGELFF
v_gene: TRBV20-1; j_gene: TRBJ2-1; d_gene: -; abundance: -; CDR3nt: TGCAGTGCTAGAGGTACCCCCGGGACCTACAATGAGCAGTTCTTC; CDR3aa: CSARGTPGTYNEQFF
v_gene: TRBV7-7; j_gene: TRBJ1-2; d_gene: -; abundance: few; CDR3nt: TGTGCCAGCAGCCCTAGATTTGGCACCAACTATGGCTACACCTTC; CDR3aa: CASSPRFGTNYGYTF
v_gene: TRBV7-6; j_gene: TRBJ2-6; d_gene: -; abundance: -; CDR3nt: TGTGCCAGCAGCTCCCACAGAGACTCTGGGGCCAACGTCCTGACTTTC; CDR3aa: CASSSHRDSGANVLTF
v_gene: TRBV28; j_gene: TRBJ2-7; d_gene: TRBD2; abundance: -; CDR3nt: TGTGCCAGCAGTTTACTCCCTAGCGGAGCCTACGAGCAGTACTTC; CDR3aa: CASSLLPSGAYEQYF
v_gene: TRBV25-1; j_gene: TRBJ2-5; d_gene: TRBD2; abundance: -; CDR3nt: TGTGCCAGCACCAGAGCGGGAGCTGGGGGAGAGACCCAGTACTTC; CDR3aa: CASTRAGAGGETQYF
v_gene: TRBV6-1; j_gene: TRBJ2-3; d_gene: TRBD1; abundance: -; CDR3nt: TGTGCCAGCAGTGTCGGACAGGGTCACACAGATACGCAGTATTTT; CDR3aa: CASSVGQGHTDTQYF
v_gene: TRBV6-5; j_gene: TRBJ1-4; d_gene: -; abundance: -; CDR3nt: TGTGCCAGCAGTTACCTGGCAGATCGAGATGAAAAACTGTTTTTT; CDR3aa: CASSYLADRDEKLFF
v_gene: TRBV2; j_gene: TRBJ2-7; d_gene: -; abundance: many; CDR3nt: TGTGCCAGCAAGGGATCTGATTACGAGCAGTACTTC; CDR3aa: CASKGSDYEQYF
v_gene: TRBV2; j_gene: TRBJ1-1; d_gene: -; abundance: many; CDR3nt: TGTGCCGCTTGGGGGGGCATGGGTACGGACACTGAAGCTTTCTTT; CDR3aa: CAAWGGMGTDTEAFF
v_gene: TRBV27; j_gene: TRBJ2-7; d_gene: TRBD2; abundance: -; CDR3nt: TGTGCCAGCAGTCCAAGGACTAGGGGCTCCTACGAGCAGTACTTC; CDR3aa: CASSPRTRGSYEQYF
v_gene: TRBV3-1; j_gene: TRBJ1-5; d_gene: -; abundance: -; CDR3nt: TGTGCCAGCAGCCATGGCCAGGGTAGCAATCAGCCCCAGCATTTT; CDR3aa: CASSHGQGSNQPQHF
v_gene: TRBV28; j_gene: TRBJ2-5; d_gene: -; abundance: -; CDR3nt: TGTGCCAGCCCCTTAAGGGAACAAGAGACCCAGTACTTC; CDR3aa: CASPLREQETQYF
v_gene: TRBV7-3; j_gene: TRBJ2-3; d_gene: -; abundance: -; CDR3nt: TGTGCCAGCAGCTTAAGCGGTTATCACACAGATACGCAGTATTTT; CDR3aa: CASSLSGYHTDTQYF
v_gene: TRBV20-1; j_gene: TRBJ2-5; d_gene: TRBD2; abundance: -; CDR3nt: TGCAGTACTTCTAAGGGACTAGCGGGAGGTCAGGAGACCCAGTACTTC; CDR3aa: CSTSKGLAGGQETQYF
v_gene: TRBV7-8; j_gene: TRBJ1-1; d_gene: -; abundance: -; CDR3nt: TGTGCCAGCAGCTCCCCCAACCGGAATGAAGCTTTCTTT; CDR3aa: CASSSPNRNEAFF
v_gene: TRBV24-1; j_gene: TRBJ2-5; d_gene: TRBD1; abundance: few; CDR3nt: TGTGCCACCTTTTACACGGACAGGGGGAAGGAGACCCAGTACTTC; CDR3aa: CATFYTDRGKETQYF
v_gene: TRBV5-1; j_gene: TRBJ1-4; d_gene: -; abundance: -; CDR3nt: TGCGCCAGCAGCCCCCTGGGTTCAACTAATGAAAAACTGTTTTTT; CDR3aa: CASSPLGSTNEKLFF
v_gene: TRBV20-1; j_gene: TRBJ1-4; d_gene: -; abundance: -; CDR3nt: TGCAGTGCAGAGGGACGGGTAAATGAAAAACTGTTTTTT; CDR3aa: CSAEGRVNEKLFF
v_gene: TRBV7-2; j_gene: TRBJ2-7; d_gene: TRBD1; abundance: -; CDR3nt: TGTGCCAGCAGCTCACCGGGACAGGCAGATTACGAGCAGTACTTC; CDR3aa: CASSSPGQADYEQYF